The following is a T cell receptor beta chain sequence with its context. Individuals aged roughly 18 to 95 years were recruited from roughly 22 US areas. Participants reported their clinical history, and cohort assignment relied on those reports. The CDR3 sequence is 14 residues long. Germline V gene data show CDR1 as SGHKS and CDR2 as YYEKEE (reference sequence). V was pared by 6 bases and J by 2 bases, with 12 bases between. The sample originates from a study of blood T cell repertoires in COVID-19. Study information: Samples came from the United States, Italy and Spain, spanning acute and convalescent COVID-19.

Produced via immunoSEQ multiplex PCR; TCRdb's table is partial and in-frame only. This repertoire shows a few hundred thousand clones, approximately 83% found once; its top ten account for 2.2%. Sequenced sample: PBMCs or T cells enriched from blood (not recorded which). The sequence was collected from a man aged 30 to 45 who had recovered from COVID-19. J is TRBJ1-3 and V is TRBV5-5; D not certain. CDR3: CASTPLGTGNTIYF. The CDR3, as DNA: TGTGCCAGCACGCCTCTGGGCACTGGAAACACCATATATTTT.